The rows below give T cell receptor beta chains drawn from one sample of a study of cytomegalovirus exposure and HLA in healthy donors. Generated by immunoSEQ multiplex PCR, the TCRdb table keeps only in-frame clones and is missing some. The sample has approximately 120,000 clones; 74% are singletons. What was sequenced was PBMCs. These receptor sequences come from a woman in her fifties or sixties in good health and CMV-seropositive. Each CDR3 is given with its conserved first and last residue. D genes are given only for firm matches. Rows give clone size only sometimes, using once, few, many, or a class for an expanded clone.

J | V | size | D | DNA | CDR3
TRBJ2-7 | TRBV27 | . | TRBD1 | TGTGCCAGCAGAACCGGGACAGGTCCCTACGAGCAGTACTTC | CASRTGTGPYEQYF
TRBJ2-1 | TRBV10-3 | . | TRBD2 | TGTGCCATCAGGGCCCCCGGGACTAGTTTCAATGAGCAGTTCTTC | CAIRAPGTSFNEQFF
TRBJ2-1 | TRBV6-1 | . | . | TGTGCCAGCAGTGAAGAAACTGCGGGGTACAATGAGCAGTTCTTC | CASSEETAGYNEQFF
TRBJ2-7 | TRBV11-2 | . | . | TGTGCCAGCAGCTTAACAGGAACCGAGCAGTACTTC | CASSLTGTEQYF
TRBJ1-1 | TRBV5-6 | . | . | TGTGCCAGCAGCTTGGACAGAGTGAACACTGAAGCTTTCTTT | CASSLDRVNTEAFF
TRBJ1-4 | TRBV5-1 | . | . | TGCGCCAGCACGTCGAGACAGCCTAATGAAAAACTGTTTTTT | CASTSRQPNEKLFF
TRBJ1-2 | TRBV25-1 | once | . | TGTGCCAGCAGTGAATTAGTCAGCGAGAACTATGGCTACACCTTC | CASSELVSENYGYTF
TRBJ2-3 | TRBV27 | . | TRBD1 | TGTGCCAGCAGTTTATCAATAACCGGGACAGGGTTTGCAGATACGCAGTATTTT | CASSLSITGTGFADTQYF
TRBJ2-7 | TRBV11-2 | . | . | TGTGCCAGCAGCTTAGGCCCTACCGAGCAGTACTTC | CASSLGPTEQYF
TRBJ1-1 | TRBV7-3 | . | TRBD1 | TGTGCCAGCAGCTTAAGGCAGGGGGGTCGAACTGAAGCTTTCTTT | CASSLRQGGRTEAFF
TRBJ1-4 | TRBV4-1 | few | . | TGCGCCAGCAGCCAACGGCAGCGGACGGGTGCAACTAATGAAAAACTGTTTTTT | CASSQRQRTGATNEKLFF
TRBJ2-5 | TRBV6-4 | . | . | TGTGCCAGCAGTGACGGGCAGACCCAGTACTTC | CASSDGQTQYF
TRBJ1-4 | TRBV9 | . | . | TGTGCCAGCAGCGGGGCCGGGGGAAGTGAAAAACTGTTTTTT | CASSGAGGSEKLFF
TRBJ1-2 | TRBV11-2 | . | . | TGTGCCAGCAGCTTAGGACGGGATGGCTACACCTTC | CASSLGRDGYTF
TRBJ2-5 | TRBV5-1 | . | TRBD1 | TGCGCCAGCACTCCCCTCGGGACAGGAAAAGAGACCCAGTACTTC | CASTPLGTGKETQYF
TRBJ2-7 | TRBV11-3 | . | . | TGTGCCAGCAGTTCGACCGGGTCTAGACTTAGGGAGCAGTACTTC | CASSSTGSRLREQYF
TRBJ2-1 | TRBV5-4 | . | TRBD1 | TGTGCCAGCAGCTTAGGACAGGGGCAATACAATGAGCAGTTCTTC | CASSLGQGQYNEQFF
TRBJ2-7 | TRBV7-2 | once | . | TGTGCCAGCAGCGGCGGGACCGTACAAGGGTACGAGCAGTACTTC | CASSGGTVQGYEQYF
TRBJ2-1 | TRBV2 | . | TRBD1 | TGTGCCAGCAGCGACCCGGGACAGGGTACCTACAATGAGCAGTTCTTC | CASSDPGQGTYNEQFF
TRBJ2-3 | TRBV9 | . | TRBD2 | TGTGCCAGCAGCGACCACCTCTTAGCGGGGTACCCAGATACGCAGTATTTT | CASSDHLLAGYPDTQYF
TRBJ2-1 | TRBV15 | once | TRBD2 | TGTGCCACCAGCAGAGCTAGCGGCTCCTACAATGAGCAGTTCTTC | CATSRASGSYNEQFF
TRBJ2-1 | TRBV27 | . | . | TGTGCCAGCAGTTTATTGAGCTCCTGCAATGAGCAGTTCTTC | CASSLLSSCNEQFF
TRBJ2-3 | TRBV7-2 | few | . | TGTGCCAGCAGCTTAGCGGGGGGGCCCTGGGATACGCAGTATTTT | CASSLAGGPWDTQYF